Listed below are T cell receptor beta chains from one sample, sequenced in a study of shared clonotypes between healthy human individuals. Sequencing was performed with immunoSEQ multiplex PCR; in TCRdb, only in-frame clones are kept and a portion is missing. The profile covers roughly 1,800,000 clones, with approximately 94% appearing a single time and 0.9% to 1.5% taken by the ten largest. Material for sequencing was naive CD8+ T cells sorted from blood. Receptor source: a man aged 18 to 29 in good health. Each CDR3 is given with its conserved first and last residue. For some rows the clone size is stated as once, few or many, or as a class when expanded; others skip it.

cdr3_aa clone_size j_call v_call
CASSYTGTDTQYF . TRBJ2-3 TRBV6-5
CASSLGVTGDQPQHF . TRBJ1-5 TRBV7-6
CASSQDGEGLQETQYF . TRBJ2-5 TRBV14
CASGFTNTEAFF . TRBJ1-1 TRBV27
CSVIQTRDGYGYTF . TRBJ1-2 TRBV29-1
CASSYTTGGTDTQYF . TRBJ2-3 TRBV6-5
CASSLGPSTDTQYF . TRBJ2-3 TRBV5-6
CSALPASGGLSSYNEQFF . TRBJ2-1 TRBV29-1
CASSLAGSSYEQYF . TRBJ2-7 TRBV27
CASSESRLNTEAFF . TRBJ1-1 TRBV10-2
CASSLFAGLDEQYF . TRBJ2-7 TRBV5-1
CASSPGTGYGYTF . TRBJ1-2 TRBV27
CASSLVGATNEKLFF . TRBJ1-4 TRBV5-6
CASTPLGVNTEAFF . TRBJ1-1 TRBV27
CASSEGTVMVSDTEAFF . TRBJ1-1 TRBV2
CASRRELNTEAFF . TRBJ1-1 TRBV27
CASSWPIAGGGETQYF . TRBJ2-5 TRBV7-2
CASSSGLADDEQYF . TRBJ2-7 TRBV5-4
CASSSLTGDLYGYTF . TRBJ1-2 TRBV7-9
CASSVGEVKNTEAFF few TRBJ1-1 TRBV9
CASSYPGATSTDTQYF . TRBJ2-3 TRBV13
CASSLPGTFYEQYF . TRBJ2-7 TRBV2
CASSYSTPPYEQYF . TRBJ2-7 TRBV6-6
CASIPGDGGPSDTQYF . TRBJ2-3 TRBV11-3
CASSSLPGGETQYF . TRBJ2-5 TRBV5-4
CAITPQENSPYEQYF . TRBJ2-7 TRBV10-3
CASSGPKGKERSGEQFF . TRBJ2-1 TRBV25-1
CATGESYEQYF . TRBJ2-7 TRBV15
CASSWTGPLGYGYTF . TRBJ1-2 TRBV27
CASSQDRGLREQYF . TRBJ2-7 TRBV5-4
CASSEGPGTQGGYGYTF . TRBJ1-2 TRBV6-1
CASSFGRGLVNTQYF . TRBJ2-3 TRBV5-6
CASSLVFGTGAYNEQFF . TRBJ2-1 TRBV27
CASSQARDRENQPQHF . TRBJ1-5 TRBV11-2
CASSVGPGVTGELFF . TRBJ2-2 TRBV9
CAWSDGGTEAFF . TRBJ1-1 TRBV30
CASSEQGADTQYF . TRBJ2-3 TRBV25-1
CASSYSPSFNEKLFF . TRBJ1-4 TRBV6-5
CAISLAGSTDTQYF . TRBJ2-3 TRBV10-3
CASSQKGFLRLGWETQYF . TRBJ2-5 TRBV14
CASSSGGAIGQFF few TRBJ2-1 TRBV6-5
CASSPSGADTQYF . TRBJ2-3 TRBV13
CASSLKGGAYGYTF . TRBJ1-2 TRBV7-8
CASSRGQHPNEKLFF . TRBJ1-4 TRBV21-1
CASSLLESDTQYF . TRBJ2-3 TRBV7-9
CATWVELAKNIQYF . TRBJ2-4 TRBV6-5
CASSHRQGPHTGELFF . TRBJ2-2 TRBV4-3
CASSPEGDDYEQYF . TRBJ2-7 TRBV7-3
CASSSLAGETQYF once TRBJ2-5 TRBV9
CASSYPDRAYEQYF . TRBJ2-7 TRBV6-5
CASSQATSGEDTQYF . TRBJ2-3 TRBV4-2
CASSPPGPYNEQFF . TRBJ2-1 TRBV14
CASSPGQGVYSNQPQHF . TRBJ1-5 TRBV4-1
CAWSPIIGGGNTEAFF . TRBJ1-1 TRBV30
CASSLSSPKTSVRFTGYTF . TRBJ1-2 TRBV27
CAISDPGERSTDTQYF . TRBJ2-3 TRBV10-3
CATTPSGGEIFNSPLHF . TRBJ1-6 TRBV27